This entry concerns a single T cell receptor (beta chain). The antigen remains undetermined. The sample belongs to a study of T cells in Graves' hyperthyroidism and ophthalmopathy. Study results and caveats: Most expanded thyroid clonotypes above 0.001 also appeared in blood. Ophthalmopathy got predicted by the model a median about six months before its onset. Patients with ophthalmopathy were separated from those with stable hyperthyroidism by a 13 V-J model.

The CDR3 runs to 15 residues. The trim removed 5 bases at V and 2 bases at J, leaving 7 bases unmatched. Per germline, CDR1 MNHEY and CDR2 SVGEGT. With a duration under 2 months, the hyperthyroidism was newly diagnosed in patients aged 18 to 65. TCR beta CDR3 sequences were amplified from RNA transcripts. When the TCR CDR3 underwent first-round RT-PCR, the HTBI primer set was used. A single record per CDR3 protein comes from TCRdb applying MiXCR to the multiplex PCR reads. The repertoire has 560,000 or so distinct CDR3 sequences, around 42% of them found once; the top ten carry approximately 8.2%. The V and J genes are TRBV6-2 or TRBV6-3 and TRBJ2-7; 9 bases agree with TRBD2. The sequenced material came from peripheral blood or thyroid tissue (not recorded which). The clonotype comes from a woman aged 18-29 years with Graves' hyperthyroidism. CDR3 in amino acids: CASSPSAGGTYEQYF. DNA of the CDR3: TGTGCCAGCAGTCCCTCAGCGGGAGGAACCTACGAGCAGTACTTC.